Below, 15 T cell receptor beta chains from the same sample are listed, as sequenced in a study of response to subunit inactivated influenza vaccine. TCRdb redid the calling of the RT-PCR reads with MiXCR, one entry per CDR3 protein. This sample has 400,000 to 650,000 distinct CDR3 sequences, with 7.2% found just once. The sample consisted of PBMCs from blood, taken about 23 months after vaccination. The receptors derive from a man between 50 and 75 years old who received an inactivated influenza vaccine.

This clonotype has at least ten counts. CDR3 residues: CASSVSGASGNTIYF. The DNA of the CDR3 is TGTGCCAGCAGTGTTTCGGGGGCAAGTGGAAACACCATATATTTT. The V gene is TRBV2, the J gene TRBJ1-3, with D tentatively TRBD1 (6 bases). With 4 bases removed from V and 3 bases from J, the gap between germline ends came to 13 bases. CDR1 is SNHLY, CDR2 FYNNEI, per germline. The CDR3 is 15 amino acids.

This clonotype was counted between two and nine times. The CDR3: CASSLSGQNYGYTF. The DNA for the CDR3 is TGTGCCAGCAGCTTATCGGGACAGAACTATGGCTACACCTTC. V and J are TRBV11-2 and TRBJ1-2; 7 nucleotides agree with TRBD1. Germline CDR1 SGHAT, CDR2 FQNNGV. Trimming removed 2 bases from V and 2 bases from J; junction bases left unmatched: 2. The CDR3 sequence is 14 residues long.

The table lists this clonotype with many counts. The chain is built from TRBV29-1 and TRBJ1-1; TRBD1 agrees at 7 bases. With 7 bases clipped from V and 5 bases from J, the junction kept 10 bases outside the gene matches. The CDR3 runs to 13 residues. Germline V gene data show CDR1 as SQVTM and CDR2 as ANQGSEA. The DNA of the CDR3 is TGCAGCGGGCTTGGTGGCAGGGGGACTGAAGCTTTCTTT. Amino acid sequence: CSGLGGRGTEAFF.

In its sample, this clonotype was seen many times. The rearrangement joins TRBV3-1 to TRBJ2-3; D is unresolved. Trimming pared 0 bases from V and 0 bases from J, leaving 10 bases between. The germline gives CDR1 LGHDT, CDR2 YNNKEL (reference sequence). CDR3 length: 16 amino acids. The CDR3: CASSQDPATSTDTQYF. In nucleotides, the CDR3 is TGTGCCAGCAGCCAAGATCCCGCTACTAGCACAGATACGCAGTATTTT.

In its sample, this clonotype was seen a few times. The gene calls are TRBV5-1 and TRBJ2-1; no clear D gene. The germline CDR1 and CDR2 sequences are SGHRS and YFSETQ. V was trimmed by 4 bases and J by 5 bases, leaving 16 bases between them. The CDR3 contains 15 residues. In DNA, the CDR3 is TGCGCCAGCAGCCGACAAGACCTTCGGAACAATGAGCAGTTCTTC. It yields the protein CASSRQDLRNNEQFF.

The V call is TRBV20-1, the J call TRBJ2-5, with D possibly matching TRBD2 (5 bases). V lost 2 bases and J lost 4, with 11 bases in between. This CDR3 is 13 amino acids long. Looked up from germline, CDR1 is DFQATT and CDR2 is SNEGSKA (reference sequence). CDR3 amino acids: CSARPSGIETQYF. The CDR3 DNA reads TGCAGTGCTAGACCCTCGGGGATAGAGACCCAGTACTTC.

The chain employs TRBV20-1 and TRBJ1-6; 11 positions match TRBD1. Per the germline V gene, CDR1 is DFQATT and CDR2 is SNEGSKA (reference sequence). V dropped 3 bases and J dropped 7; count of bases not matched to a gene: 8. The CDR3 consists of 16 residues. CDR3 protein: CSARGDRGSRNSPLHF. The CDR3 DNA is TGCAGTGCTAGGGGGGACAGGGGGAGTAGGAATTCACCCCTCCACTTT.

This clonotype was observed a handful of times. The J gene is TRBJ1-6, the V gene TRBV19; tentatively, D is TRBD1 (6 bases). The V end was cut by 7 bases, the J end by 7 bases, with 14 bases between. The CDR3 length is 14 residues. Germline V lookup: CDR1 LNHDA, CDR2 SQIVND (reference sequence). In DNA, the CDR3 is TGTGCCAGTACTCCGGGACAAGTCAATTCACCCCTCCACTTT. Translated: CASTPGQVNSPLHF.

The rearrangement joins TRBV20-1 to TRBJ2-1; D gene unclear. Trimming removed 3 bases at V and 0 bases at J, with 15 bases between. Germline V gene sequence: CDR1 DFQATT, CDR2 SNEGSKA (reference sequence). This CDR3 contains 16 residues. The CDR3 DNA reads TGCAGTGCTAGGGGCCTCCGCGAGAGCTCCTACAATGAGCAGTTCTTC. This encodes CSARGLRESSYNEQFF.

In this sample, this clonotype turned up a few times. The CDR3 sequence: CATSRDTGTRYGYTF. The CDR3 nucleotides are TGTGCCACCAGCAGAGACACAGGGACTCGCTATGGCTACACCTTC. The V and J genes are TRBV15 and TRBJ1-2; weak D call: TRBD1 (6 bases). The CDR3 totals 15 residues. Germline CDR1 is LNHNV and CDR2 is YYDKDF (reference sequence). Trimming cost V 0 bases and J 4 bases, with 12 bases left between them.

The gene calls are TRBV5-1 and TRBJ1-1, with no clear D. The V gene's germline CDR1 is SGHRS and CDR2 YFSETQ. The V end was cut by 3 bases, the J end by 1 base, with 10 bases between. The CDR3 spans 14 residues. The CDR3: CASSSLPKNTEAFF. CDR3 bases: TGCGCCAGCAGCTCCCTTCCAAAGAACACTGAAGCTTTCTTT.

This clonotype was observed many times. The chain joins TRBV15 to TRBJ2-1; 8 bases align to TRBD2. Germline assignment: CDR1 LNHNV and CDR2 YYDKDF (reference sequence). The CDR3 contains 15 residues. The J segment lost 3 bases and the V segment lost 3 bases, leaving 4 bases of the junction unmatched. As DNA, the CDR3 is TGTGCCACCAGCAGGGCCGGGACTAGCTACAATGAGCAGTTCTTC. Residues: CATSRAGTSYNEQFF.

This chain connects TRBV29-1 to TRBJ2-3; perhaps D is TRBD1 or TRBD2 (5 bases each). Germline V gene sequence: CDR1 SQVTM, CDR2 ANQGSEA. The V and J ends lost 1 base and 3 bases respectively, with 11 bases between them. The length of the CDR3 is 14 residues. The CDR3, as DNA: TGCAGCGTTGAAGGGGAGACAGTAACAGATACGCAGTATTTT. Amino acid sequence: CSVEGETVTDTQYF.

In this sample, this clonotype turned up a few times. V usage is TRBV6-5 and J usage is TRBJ2-3, with D maybe TRBD2 (6 bases). The CDR3 has 14 amino acids. Trimming pared 6 bases from V and 6 bases from J, leaving 16 bases between. Germline CDR1 MNHEY, CDR2 SVGAGI. CDR3 residues: CASSLQRGVDTQYF. Written as DNA, the CDR3 is TGTGCCAGCAGCTTACAGCGCGGGGTTGATACGCAGTATTTT.

This clonotype has a handful of counts. The chain couples TRBV11-2 to TRBJ2-7; the match to TRBD2 covers 13 bases. Per germline, CDR1 SGHAT and CDR2 FQNNGV. The CDR3 totals 19 residues. The V gene end was trimmed by 6 bases and the J gene end by 5 bases; junction bases not matched to a gene: 19. As DNA, the CDR3 is TGTGCCAGCAGGCGCCAAGCGGGACTTAGGACTAGCGGGAGAAACGAGCAGTACTTC. Translation gives CASRRQAGLRTSGRNEQYF. Based on the CDR3 plus reference TRBV11-2 and TRBJ2-7, the full variable domain is EAGVAQSPRYKIIEKRQSVAFWCNPISGHATLYWYQQILGQGPKLLIQFQNNGVVDDSQLPKDRFSAERLKGVDSTLKIQPAKLEDSAVYLCASRRQAGLRTSGRNEQYFGPGTRLTVT.